This T cell receptor beta chain comes out of a study of human T cells and chemical hapten exposure. Regarding time point: patch test 3, about 24 weeks after DPC sensitization. Treatment given: therapeutic diphenylcyclopropenone sensitization with weekly scalp DPC. From the RACE reads, TCRdb called clonotypes with MiXCR, one entry per CDR3 protein. Of approximately 86,000 distinct CDR3 sequences in the sample, approximately 11% were seen once. The ends lost 3 bases at V and 1 base at J; junction bases unmatched: 7. CDR3 length: 17 residues. In its sample, this clonotype was seen many times. J is TRBJ2-3 and V is TRBV12-3 or TRBV12-4, with 10 bases matching TRBD2. This clonotype was sampled from a woman aged 25-40 years with alopecia areata. Some clones in this sample may be carry-over from other donors' samples. The specimen comprised whole blood, sampled in connection with sensitization to the hapten diphenylcyclopropenone (DPC). The CDR3 here is CASSLGPGTSGTDTQYF. CDR3 coding DNA: TGTGCCAGCAGTTTGGGCCCCGGGACTAGCGGCACAGATACGCAGTATTTT.